Below are 16 T cell receptor beta chains sequenced from a single sample in a study of T cell responses to AZD1222 COVID-19 vaccine. Method: immunoSEQ multiplex PCR; TCRdb's copy keeps in-frame clones and lacks some. The sample has around 160,000 clones, 90% to 95% seen once. Sequencing was performed on peripheral blood, taken on day 0 of AZD1222 vaccination. All receptors come from an adult in good health.

This chain joins TRBV24-1 and TRBJ2-7; D tentatively fits TRBD1 or TRBD2 (5 bases each). V gave up 7 bases and J gave up 6 bases, with 33 bases separating them. The CDR3 loop spans 19 amino acids. Germline values: CDR1 KGHDR, CDR2 SFDVKD. The CDR3 protein is CATSGVGVLGYRSRIEQYF. DNA for the CDR3: TGTGCCACCAGCGGGGTAGGGGTCCTAGGCTACAGAAGCCGGATCGAGCAGTACTTC.

The genes are TRBV5-6 and TRBJ2-1, with a tentative D call TRBD2 (5 bases). Trimming pared 2 bases from V and 1 base from J, leaving 13 bases between. The CDR3 is 16 residues long. CDR1 SGHDT and CDR2 YYEEEE come from the germline V gene. The CDR3 region is CASSFNPDLSYNEQFF. For the CDR3, the DNA is TGTGCCAGCAGCTTTAACCCGGACTTGTCCTACAATGAGCAGTTCTTC.

V gene TRBV6-5 combines with J gene TRBJ2-1; D possibly corresponds to TRBD2 (5 bases). The germline V gene encodes CDR1 MNHEY and CDR2 SVGAGI. The CDR3 consists of 14 residues. Trimming took 7 bases from V and 2 from J, leaving 12 bases between them. DNA of the CDR3: TGTGCCAGCAAAGCGGAGATCACCTACAATGAGCAGTTCTTC. It is translated as CASKAEITYNEQFF.

The gene calls are TRBV7-2 and TRBJ2-1; 10 bases map to TRBD1. The length of the CDR3 is 16 residues. Germline values: CDR1 SGHTA, CDR2 FQGNSA. V shed 0 bases and J 2 bases; nucleotides not matched to a gene: 1. The CDR3 nucleotides read TGTGCCAGCAGCTTAGCGGGACAGGGGCCCTACAATGAGCAGTTCTTC. It specifies CASSLAGQGPYNEQFF.

The V call is TRBV3-1 (or the pseudogene TRBV3-2), the J call TRBJ2-1; D is undetermined. The CDR3 sequence is 14 residues long. CDR1 and CDR2 from the germline V gene are LGHDT and YNNKEL (reference sequence). V lost 3 bases and J 2 bases, leaving 8 bases between the germline ends. The CDR3: CASSQGSTYNEQFF. In DNA, the CDR3 is TGTGCCAGCAGCCAGGGGTCGACCTACAATGAGCAGTTCTTC.

The chain combines TRBV30 with TRBJ1-2, with 7 nucleotides matching TRBD1. V gave up 1 base and J gave up 8 bases; unmatched junction bases: 4. CDR1 and CDR2 (germline): GTSNPN, SVGIG (reference sequence). The CDR3 totals 12 residues. This CDR3 reads CAWSDRGIGYTF. The DNA of the CDR3 is TGTGCCTGGAGTGACAGGGGTATCGGCTACACCTTC.

This chain connects TRBV6-2 or TRBV6-3 to TRBJ2-7, with TRBD1 matching over 7 bases. This CDR3 is built from 13 residues. Looked up from germline, CDR1 is MNHEY and CDR2 is SVGEGT. After removal of 5 bases from V and 2 bases from J, the junction contained 3 bases not matched to a gene. CDR3 sequence (DNA): TGTGCCAGCAGTCAGGGGGAAACCTACGAGCAGTACTTC. This codes for CASSQGETYEQYF.

This chain joins TRBV28 and TRBJ2-5, with 8 bases matching TRBD2. V shed 4 bases, J shed 3 bases, and the junction held 10 bases outside the gene matches. The CDR3 totals 16 residues. Looked up from germline, CDR1 is MDHEN and CDR2 is SYDVKM. The CDR3 DNA follows: TGTGCCAGCAGTTCTTACCCGGGAGGGATTAAAGAGACCCAGTACTTC. Translated: CASSSYPGGIKETQYF.

This chain uses TRBV6-4 with TRBJ1-6; perhaps TRBD1 as D (6 bases). The V gene lost 6 bases and the J gene lost 3 bases, with 18 bases spanning the gap. CDR3 length: 17 residues. Germline values: CDR1 MRHNA, CDR2 SNTAGT. The CDR3 DNA follows: TGTGCCAGCAGAGGAGGACAGAACTCTAACTATAATTCACCCCTCCACTTT. Translated, it gives CASRGGQNSNYNSPLHF.

The chain couples TRBV6-6 to TRBJ2-1; 12 positions match TRBD2. The CDR3 spans 17 residues. Germline loops: CDR1 MNHNY, CDR2 SVGAGI (reference sequence). J gave up 2 bases and V 5 bases, and 7 bases lay outside the gene matches. The CDR3 DNA reads as TGTGCCAGCAGTCTCCGGACTAGCGGGACCGCCTACAATGAGCAGTTCTTC. Protein product: CASSLRTSGTAYNEQFF.

The J gene is TRBJ1-2, the V gene TRBV5-6, with D possibly TRBD1 on 5 matching bases. Looked up from germline, CDR1 is SGHDT and CDR2 is YYEEEE. V shed 6 bases and J shed 7 bases, with 25 bases lying between them. This CDR3 is 16 amino acids long. The CDR3 DNA is TGTGCCAGCACAGTAGGGTATGGGGACGGGAGGATTGGCTACACCTTC. Its translation is CASTVGYGDGRIGYTF.

The chain links TRBV2 to TRBJ1-1, with D possibly matching TRBD1 (5 bases). V lost 5 bases to trimming and J lost 4 bases, with 14 bases between them. The germline CDR1 and CDR2 sequences are SNHLY and FYNNEI. The CDR3 has 14 residues. CDR3 coding DNA: TGTGCCAGCAGTTACCGGGGACGCTTCACTGAAGCTTTCTTT. Translating it yields CASSYRGRFTEAFF.

In DNA form, the CDR3 reads TGTGCCATCAGTGTCGCCTCCGGCGAGCAGTACTTC. It encodes CAISVASGEQYF. V usage is TRBV10-3 and J usage is TRBJ2-7; D is unresolved. Germline V gives CDR1 ENHRY, CDR2 SYGVKD. V was shortened by 4 bases and J by 6 bases, with 10 bases between the two germline ends. This CDR3 region has 12 residues.

J is TRBJ1-2 and V is TRBV4-3; TRBD1 agrees at 8 bases. The length of the CDR3 is 14 residues. The germline gives CDR1 LGHNA, CDR2 YSLEER. The J segment lost 2 bases and the V segment lost 4 bases, leaving 3 bases of the junction unmatched. CDR3 sequence reads: CASSPRGLNYGYTF. CDR3 sequence (DNA): TGCGCCAGCAGCCCCAGGGGGCTAAACTATGGCTACACCTTC.

The chain recombines TRBV4-2 with TRBJ1-2; the D is unclear. Germline V gene data show CDR1 as LGHNA and CDR2 as YNFKEQ. This CDR3 region has 13 residues. V lost 0 bases to trimming and J lost 5 bases, with 7 bases between them. The CDR3 DNA sequence: TGTGCCAGCAGCCAAGATATGGGATATGGCTACACCTTC. Translated: CASSQDMGYGYTF.

V gene TRBV27 combines with J gene TRBJ1-4, with TRBD1 as a possible D gene (5 bases). CDR3 length: 16 amino acids. Between the trimmed V and J ends, which lost 8 bases and 0 bases, there was a span of 16 bases. In germline, CDR1 is MNHEY, CDR2 SMNVEV (reference sequence). Here the CDR3 reads CASHPDQTATNEKLFF. DNA for the CDR3: TGTGCCAGCCACCCGGACCAGACAGCAACTAATGAAAAACTGTTTTTT. Full variable domain (outside the CDR3, taken from reference TRBV27 and TRBJ1-4): EAQVTQNPRYLITVTGKKLTVTCSQNMNHEYMSWYRQDPGLGLRQIYYSMNVEVTDKGDVPEGYKVSRKEKRNFPLILESPSPNQTSLYFCASHPDQTATNEKLFFGSGTQLSVL.